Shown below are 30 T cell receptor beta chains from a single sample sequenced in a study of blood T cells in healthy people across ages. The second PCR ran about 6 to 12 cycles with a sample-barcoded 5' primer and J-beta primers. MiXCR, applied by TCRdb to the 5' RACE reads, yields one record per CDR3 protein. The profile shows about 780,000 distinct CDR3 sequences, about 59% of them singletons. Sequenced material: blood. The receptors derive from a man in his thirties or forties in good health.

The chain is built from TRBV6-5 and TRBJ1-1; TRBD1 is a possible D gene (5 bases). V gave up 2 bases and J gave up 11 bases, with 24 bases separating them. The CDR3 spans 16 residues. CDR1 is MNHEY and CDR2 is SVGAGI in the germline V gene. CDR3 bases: TGTGCCAGCAGTTACGTCCACCTTGGGCCAGGAGGGGAGGCTTTCTTT. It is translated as CASSYVHLGPGGEAFF.

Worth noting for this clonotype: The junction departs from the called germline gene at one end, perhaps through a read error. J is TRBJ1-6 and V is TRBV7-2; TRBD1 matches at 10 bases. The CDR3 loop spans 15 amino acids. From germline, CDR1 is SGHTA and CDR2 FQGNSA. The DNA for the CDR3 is TGTGCCGGCAGCTTAGGTCGGGACAGGGGTTCACCCCTCCACTTT. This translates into CAGSLGRDRGSPLHF.

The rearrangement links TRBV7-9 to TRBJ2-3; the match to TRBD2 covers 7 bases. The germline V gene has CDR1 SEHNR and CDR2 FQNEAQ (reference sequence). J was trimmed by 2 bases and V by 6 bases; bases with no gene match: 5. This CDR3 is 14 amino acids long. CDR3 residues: CASRSGVLTDTQYF. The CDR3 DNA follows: TGTGCCAGCAGAAGCGGGGTGCTCACAGATACGCAGTATTTT.

CDR3 sequence: CASSSPRVFETQYF. In DNA form, the CDR3 reads TGTGCCAGCAGCTCCCCGAGGGTCTTCGAGACCCAGTACTTC. The chain employs TRBV7-2 and TRBJ2-5, with a weak D call TRBD2 (5 bases). The ends were cut back, 4 bases at V and 5 bases at J, with 14 bases in the middle. The CDR3 covers 14 residues. Per the germline V gene, CDR1 is SGHTA and CDR2 is FQGNSA.

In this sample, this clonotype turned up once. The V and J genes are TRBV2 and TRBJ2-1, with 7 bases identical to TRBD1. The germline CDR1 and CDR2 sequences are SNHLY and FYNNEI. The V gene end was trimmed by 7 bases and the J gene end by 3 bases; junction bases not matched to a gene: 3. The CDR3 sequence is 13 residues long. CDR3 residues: CASTGTDYNEQFF. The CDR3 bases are TGTGCCAGCACCGGGACAGACTACAATGAGCAGTTCTTC.

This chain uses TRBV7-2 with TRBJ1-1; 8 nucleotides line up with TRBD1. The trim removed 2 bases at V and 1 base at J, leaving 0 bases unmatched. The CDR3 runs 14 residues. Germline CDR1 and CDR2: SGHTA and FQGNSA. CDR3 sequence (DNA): TGTGCCAGCAGCTTACAGGGGGCGAACACTGAAGCTTTCTTT. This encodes CASSLQGANTEAFF. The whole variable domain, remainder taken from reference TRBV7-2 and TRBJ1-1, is GAGVSQSPSNKVTEKGKDVELRCDPISGHTALYWYRQSLGQGLEFLIYFQGNSAPDKSGLPSDRFSAERTGGSVSTLTIQRTQQEDSAVYLCASSLQGANTEAFFGQGTRLTVV.

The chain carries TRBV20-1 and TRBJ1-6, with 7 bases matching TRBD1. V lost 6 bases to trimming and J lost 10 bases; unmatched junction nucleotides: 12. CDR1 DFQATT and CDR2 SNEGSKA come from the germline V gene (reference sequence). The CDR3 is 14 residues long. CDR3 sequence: CSAKGKGAWSPLHF. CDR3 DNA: TGCAGTGCCAAGGGAAAGGGGGCATGGTCACCCCTCCACTTT.

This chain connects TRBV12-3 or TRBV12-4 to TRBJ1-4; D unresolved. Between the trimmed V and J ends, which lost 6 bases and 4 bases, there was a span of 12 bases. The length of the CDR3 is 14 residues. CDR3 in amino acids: CASRGRESNEKLFF. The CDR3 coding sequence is TGTGCCAGCAGGGGCCGGGAAAGTAATGAAAAACTGTTTTTT.

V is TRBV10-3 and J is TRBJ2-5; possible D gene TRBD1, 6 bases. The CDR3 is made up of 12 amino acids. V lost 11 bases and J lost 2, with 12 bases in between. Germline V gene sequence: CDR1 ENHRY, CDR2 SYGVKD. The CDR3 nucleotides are TGTGCCTCCGGACAGAATCAAGAGACCCAGTACTTC. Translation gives CASGQNQETQYF.

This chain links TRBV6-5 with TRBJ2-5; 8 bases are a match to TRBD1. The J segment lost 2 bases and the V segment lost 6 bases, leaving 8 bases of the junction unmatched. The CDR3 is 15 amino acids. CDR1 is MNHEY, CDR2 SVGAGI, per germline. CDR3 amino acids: CASRRRDRPQETQYF. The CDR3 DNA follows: TGTGCCAGCAGACGCCGGGACAGGCCTCAAGAGACCCAGTACTTC.

CDR3 region: CASSQGYGYGKNIQYF. The CDR3 region has the DNA TGCGCCAGCAGCCAAGGGTACGGGTATGGCAAAAACATTCAGTACTTC. The V gene is TRBV4-3, the J gene TRBJ2-4; D is ambiguous. This CDR3 comprises 16 residues. Germline V gene lookup returns CDR1 LGHNA and CDR2 YSLEER. Trimming removed 1 base at V and 3 bases at J, with 13 bases between.

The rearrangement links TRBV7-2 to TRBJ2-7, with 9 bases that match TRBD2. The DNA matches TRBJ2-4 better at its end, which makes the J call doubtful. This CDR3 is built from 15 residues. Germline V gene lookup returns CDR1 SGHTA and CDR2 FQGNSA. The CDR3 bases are TGTGCCAGCAGCTTACTAGCGGGGTGGAGGGACATTCAGTACTTC. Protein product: CASSLLAGWRDIQYF.

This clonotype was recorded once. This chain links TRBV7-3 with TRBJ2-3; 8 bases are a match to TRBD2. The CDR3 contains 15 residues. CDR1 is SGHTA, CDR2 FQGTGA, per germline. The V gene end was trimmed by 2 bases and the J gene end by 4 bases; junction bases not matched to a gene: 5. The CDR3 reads CASSLLAGMADTQYF. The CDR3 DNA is TGTGCCAGCAGCTTATTAGCGGGGATGGCAGATACGCAGTATTTT. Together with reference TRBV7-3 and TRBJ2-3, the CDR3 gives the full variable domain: GAGVSQTPSNKVTEKGKYVELRCDPISGHTALYWYRQSLGQGPEFLIYFQGTGAADDSGLPNDRFFAVRPEGSVSTLKIQRTERGDSAVYLCASSLLAGMADTQYFGPGTRLTVL.

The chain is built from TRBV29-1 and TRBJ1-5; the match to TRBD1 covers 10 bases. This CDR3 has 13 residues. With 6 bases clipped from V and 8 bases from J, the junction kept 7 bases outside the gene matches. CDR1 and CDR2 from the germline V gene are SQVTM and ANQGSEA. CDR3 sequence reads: CSVLRDRGEPQHF. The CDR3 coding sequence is TGCAGCGTCCTCCGGGACAGGGGCGAGCCCCAGCATTTT. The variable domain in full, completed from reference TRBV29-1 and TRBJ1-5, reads SAVISQKPSRDICQRGTSLTIQCQVDSQVTMMFWYRQQPGQSLTLIATANQGSEATYESGFVIDKFPISRPNLTFSTLTVSNMSPEDSSIYLCSVLRDRGEPQHFGDGTRLSIL.

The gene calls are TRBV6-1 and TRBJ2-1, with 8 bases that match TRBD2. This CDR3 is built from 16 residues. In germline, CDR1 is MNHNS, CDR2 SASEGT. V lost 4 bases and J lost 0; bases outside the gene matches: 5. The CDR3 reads CASSGVAGSSYNEQFF. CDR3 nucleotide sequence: TGTGCCAGCAGTGGGGTAGCGGGGAGCTCCTACAATGAGCAGTTCTTC.

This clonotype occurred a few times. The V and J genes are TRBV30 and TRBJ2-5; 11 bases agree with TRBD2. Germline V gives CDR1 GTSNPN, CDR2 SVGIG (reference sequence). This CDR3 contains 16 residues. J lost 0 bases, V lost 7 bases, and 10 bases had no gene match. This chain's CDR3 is CASGALAGGYQETQYF. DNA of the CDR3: TGTGCCTCCGGAGCTTTAGCGGGGGGGTACCAAGAGACCCAGTACTTC. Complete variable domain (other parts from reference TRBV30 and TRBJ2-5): SQTIHQWPATLVQPVGSPLSLECTVEGTSNPNLYWYRQAAGRGLQLLFYSVGIGQISSEVPQNLSASRPQDRQFILSSKKLLLSDSGFYLCASGALAGGYQETQYFGPGTRLLVL.

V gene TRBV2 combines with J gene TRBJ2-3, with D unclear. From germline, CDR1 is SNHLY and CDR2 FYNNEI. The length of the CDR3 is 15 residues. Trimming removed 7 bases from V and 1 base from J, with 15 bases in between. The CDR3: CASIKDRAGTDTQYF. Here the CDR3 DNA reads TGTGCCAGCATCAAGGACCGAGCTGGCACAGATACGCAGTATTTT.

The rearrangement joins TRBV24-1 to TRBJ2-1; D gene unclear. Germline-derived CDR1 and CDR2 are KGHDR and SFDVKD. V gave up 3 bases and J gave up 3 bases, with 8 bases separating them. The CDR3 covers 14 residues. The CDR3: CATSDPPGYNEQFF. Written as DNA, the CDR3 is TGTGCCACCAGTGATCCCCCGGGCTACAATGAGCAGTTCTTC.

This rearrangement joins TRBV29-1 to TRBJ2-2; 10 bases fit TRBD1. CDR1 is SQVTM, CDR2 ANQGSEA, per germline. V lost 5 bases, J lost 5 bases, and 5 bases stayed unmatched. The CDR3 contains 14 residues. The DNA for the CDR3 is TGCAGCGTTCGTGACAGGGGGCTTACCGGGGAGCTGTTTTTT. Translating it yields CSVRDRGLTGELFF.

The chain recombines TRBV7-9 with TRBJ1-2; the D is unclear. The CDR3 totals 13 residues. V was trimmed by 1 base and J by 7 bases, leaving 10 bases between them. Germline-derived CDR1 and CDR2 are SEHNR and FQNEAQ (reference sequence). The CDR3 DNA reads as TGTGCCAGCAGCTTAGGTCCTATGGGTGGCTACACCTTC. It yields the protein CASSLGPMGGYTF.

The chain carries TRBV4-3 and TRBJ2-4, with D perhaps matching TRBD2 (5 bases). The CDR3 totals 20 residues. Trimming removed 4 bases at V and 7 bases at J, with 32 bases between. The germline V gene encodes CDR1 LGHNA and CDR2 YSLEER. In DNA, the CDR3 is TGCGCCAGCAGCCCAAGGTCACGAATCGGACTCCCCCAGCCCACGAACATTCAGTACTTC. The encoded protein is CASSPRSRIGLPQPTNIQYF.

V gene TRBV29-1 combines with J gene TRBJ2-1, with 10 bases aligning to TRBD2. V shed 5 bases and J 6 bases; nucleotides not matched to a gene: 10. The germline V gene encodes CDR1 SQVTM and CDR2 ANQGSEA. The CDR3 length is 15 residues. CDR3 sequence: CSVRSRASGSNEQFF. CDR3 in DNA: TGCAGCGTTCGGTCCCGGGCTAGCGGGAGCAATGAGCAGTTCTTC.

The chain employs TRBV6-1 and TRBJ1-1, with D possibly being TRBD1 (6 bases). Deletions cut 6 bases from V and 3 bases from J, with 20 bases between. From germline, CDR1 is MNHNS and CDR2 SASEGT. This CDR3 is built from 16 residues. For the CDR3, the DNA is TGTGCCAGCAGAGAATACGGGAGGGGGGGGTACACTGAAGCTTTCTTT. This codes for CASREYGRGGYTEAFF.

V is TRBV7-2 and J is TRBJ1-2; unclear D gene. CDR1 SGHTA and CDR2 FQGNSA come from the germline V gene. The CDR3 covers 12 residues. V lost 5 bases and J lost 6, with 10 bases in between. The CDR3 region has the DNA TGTGCCAGCAGCCAACTCATGCATGGCTACACCTTC. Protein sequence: CASSQLMHGYTF. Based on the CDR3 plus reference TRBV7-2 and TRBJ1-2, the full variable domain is GAGVSQSPSNKVTEKGKDVELRCDPISGHTALYWYRQSLGQGLEFLIYFQGNSAPDKSGLPSDRFSAERTGGSVSTLTIQRTQQEDSAVYLCASSQLMHGYTFGSGTRLTVV.

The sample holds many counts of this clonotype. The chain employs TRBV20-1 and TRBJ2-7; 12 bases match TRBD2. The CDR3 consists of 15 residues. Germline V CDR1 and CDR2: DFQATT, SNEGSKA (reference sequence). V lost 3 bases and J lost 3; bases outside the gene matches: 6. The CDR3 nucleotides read TGCAGTGCTAGCGGACCACTAGCGGGGGGCTACGAGCAGTACTTC. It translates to CSASGPLAGGYEQYF.

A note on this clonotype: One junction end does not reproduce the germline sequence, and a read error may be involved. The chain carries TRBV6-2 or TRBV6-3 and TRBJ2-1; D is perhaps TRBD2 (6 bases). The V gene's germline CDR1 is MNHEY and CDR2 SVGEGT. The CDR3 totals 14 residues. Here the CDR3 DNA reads TGTGCCAGCTTTGGGGGGACCCATTACAATGGGCAGTTCTTC. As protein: CASFGGTHYNGQFF.

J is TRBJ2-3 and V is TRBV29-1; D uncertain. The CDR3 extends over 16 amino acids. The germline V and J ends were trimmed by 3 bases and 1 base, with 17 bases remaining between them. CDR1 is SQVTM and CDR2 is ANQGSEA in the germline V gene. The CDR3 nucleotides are TGCAGCGTTGACGGGTGGCAATCTGGGGGCACAGATACGCAGTATTTT. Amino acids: CSVDGWQSGGTDTQYF.

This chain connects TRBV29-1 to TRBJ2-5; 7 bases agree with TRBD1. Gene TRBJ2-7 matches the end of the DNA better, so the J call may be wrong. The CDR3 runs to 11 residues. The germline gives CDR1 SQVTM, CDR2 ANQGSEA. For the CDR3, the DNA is TGCAGTGGGAGACAGGGCTCCGAGCAGTACTTC. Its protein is CSGRQGSEQYF.

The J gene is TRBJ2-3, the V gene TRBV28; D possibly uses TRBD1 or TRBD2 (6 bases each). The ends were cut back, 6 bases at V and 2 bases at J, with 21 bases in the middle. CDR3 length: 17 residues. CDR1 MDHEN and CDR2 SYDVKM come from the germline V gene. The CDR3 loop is CASSQYGGPGHTDTQYF. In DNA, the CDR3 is TGTGCCAGCAGCCAATATGGGGGGCCAGGCCACACAGATACGCAGTATTTT.

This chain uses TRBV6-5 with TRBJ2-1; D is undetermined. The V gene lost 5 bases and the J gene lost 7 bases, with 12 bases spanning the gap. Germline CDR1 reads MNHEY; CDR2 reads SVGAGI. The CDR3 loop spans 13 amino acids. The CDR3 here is CASSHNLANEQFF. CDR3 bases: TGTGCCAGCAGTCATAACCTTGCGAATGAGCAGTTCTTC.